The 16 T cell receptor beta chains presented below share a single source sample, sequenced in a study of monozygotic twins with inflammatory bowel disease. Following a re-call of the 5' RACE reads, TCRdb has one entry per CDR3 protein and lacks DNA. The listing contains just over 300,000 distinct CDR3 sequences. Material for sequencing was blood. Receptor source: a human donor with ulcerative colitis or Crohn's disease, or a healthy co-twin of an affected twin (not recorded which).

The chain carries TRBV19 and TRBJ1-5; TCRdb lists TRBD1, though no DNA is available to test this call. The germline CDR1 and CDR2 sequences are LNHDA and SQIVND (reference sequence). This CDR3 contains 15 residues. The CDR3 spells CASSIVGTGQQPQHF.

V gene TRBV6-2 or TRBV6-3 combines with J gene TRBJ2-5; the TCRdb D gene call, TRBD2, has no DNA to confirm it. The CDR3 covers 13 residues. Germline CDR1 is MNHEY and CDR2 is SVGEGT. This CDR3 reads CASTRVTIGAQYF.

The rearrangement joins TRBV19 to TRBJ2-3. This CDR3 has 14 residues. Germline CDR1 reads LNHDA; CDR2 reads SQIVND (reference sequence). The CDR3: CASSITYYTDTQYF. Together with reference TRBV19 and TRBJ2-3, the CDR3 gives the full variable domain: DGGITQSPKYLFRKEGQNVTLSCEQNLNHDAMYWYRQDPGQGLRLIYYSQIVNDFQKGDIAEGYSVSREKKESFPLTVTSAQKNPTAFYLCASSITYYTDTQYFGPGTRLTVL.

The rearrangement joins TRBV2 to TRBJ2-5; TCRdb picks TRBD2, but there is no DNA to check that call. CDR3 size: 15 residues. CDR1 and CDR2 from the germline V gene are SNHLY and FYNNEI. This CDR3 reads CASGWTSGDLETQYF.

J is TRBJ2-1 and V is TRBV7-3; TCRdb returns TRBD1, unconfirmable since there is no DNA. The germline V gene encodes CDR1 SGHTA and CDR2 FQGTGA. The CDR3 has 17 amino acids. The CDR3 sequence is CASSLSFGTGQYNEQFF.

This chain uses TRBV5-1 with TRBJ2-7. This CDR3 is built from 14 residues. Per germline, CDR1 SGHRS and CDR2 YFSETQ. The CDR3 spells CASSVGQGIFEQYF.

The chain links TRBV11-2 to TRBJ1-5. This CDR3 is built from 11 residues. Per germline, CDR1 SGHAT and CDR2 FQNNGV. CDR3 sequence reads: CASRENQPQHF.

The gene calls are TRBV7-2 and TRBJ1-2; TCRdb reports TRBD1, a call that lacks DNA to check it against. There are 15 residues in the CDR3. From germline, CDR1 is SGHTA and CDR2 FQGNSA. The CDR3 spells CASSRTRGRHYGYTF.

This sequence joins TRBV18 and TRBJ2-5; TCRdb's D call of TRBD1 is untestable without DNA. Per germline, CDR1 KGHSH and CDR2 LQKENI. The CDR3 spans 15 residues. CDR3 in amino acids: CASSPPAGLQETQYF.

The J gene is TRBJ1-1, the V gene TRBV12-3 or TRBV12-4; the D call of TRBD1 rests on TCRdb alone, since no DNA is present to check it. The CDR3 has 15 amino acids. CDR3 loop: CASSSPGTGVTEAFF.

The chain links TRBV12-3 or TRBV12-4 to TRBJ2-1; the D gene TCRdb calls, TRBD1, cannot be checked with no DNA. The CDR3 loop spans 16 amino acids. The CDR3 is CASSPGKGFSYNEQFF.

The CDR3 is CSVLIGPMETQYF. The gene calls are TRBV29-1 and TRBJ2-5; TCRdb designates TRBD2, a call that cannot be tested without DNA. Germline V lookup: CDR1 SQVTM, CDR2 ANQGSEA. This CDR3 contains 13 residues.

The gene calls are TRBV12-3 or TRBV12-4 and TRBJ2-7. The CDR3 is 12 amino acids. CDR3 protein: CASSSVIYEQYF.

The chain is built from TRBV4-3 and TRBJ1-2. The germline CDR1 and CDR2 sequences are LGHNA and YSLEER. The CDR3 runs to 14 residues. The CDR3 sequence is CASSQVSASGGYTF.

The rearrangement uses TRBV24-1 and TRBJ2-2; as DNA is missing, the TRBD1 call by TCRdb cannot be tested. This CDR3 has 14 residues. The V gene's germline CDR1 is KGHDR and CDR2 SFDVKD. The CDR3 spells CATSDRVNTGELFF.

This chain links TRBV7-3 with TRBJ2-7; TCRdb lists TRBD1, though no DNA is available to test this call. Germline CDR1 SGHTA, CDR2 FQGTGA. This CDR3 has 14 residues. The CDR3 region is CASSPDTFSYEQYF.